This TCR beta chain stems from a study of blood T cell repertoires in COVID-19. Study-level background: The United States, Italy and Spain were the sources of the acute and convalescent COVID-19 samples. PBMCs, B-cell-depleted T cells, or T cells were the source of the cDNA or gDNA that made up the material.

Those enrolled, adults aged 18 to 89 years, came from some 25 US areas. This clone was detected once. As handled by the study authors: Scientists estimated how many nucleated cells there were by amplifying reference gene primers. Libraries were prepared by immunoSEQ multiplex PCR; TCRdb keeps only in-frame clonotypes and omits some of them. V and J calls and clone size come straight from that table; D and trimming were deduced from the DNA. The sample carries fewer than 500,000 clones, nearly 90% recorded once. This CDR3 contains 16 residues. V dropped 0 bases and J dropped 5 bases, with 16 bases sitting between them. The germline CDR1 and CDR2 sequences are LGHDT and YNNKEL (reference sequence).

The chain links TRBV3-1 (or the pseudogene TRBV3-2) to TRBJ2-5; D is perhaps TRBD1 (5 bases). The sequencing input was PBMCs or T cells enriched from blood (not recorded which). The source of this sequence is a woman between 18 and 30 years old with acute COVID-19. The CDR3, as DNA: TGTGCCAGCAGCCAAGATCAGGGCAGGGCGCCCGAGACCCAGTACTTC. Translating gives CASSQDQGRAPETQYF.